This T cell receptor (beta chain) derives from a study of T cell changes during pregnancy in multiple sclerosis. The method was immunoSEQ multiplex PCR; TCRdb's version includes in-frame clones alone and lacks a portion of them. The data contain about 68,000 clones, about nine tenths of them singletons. This sequence originates from a female donor in good health, enrolled as a control in a pregnancy study. The specimen was peripheral blood, collected after pregnancy.

DNA for the CDR3: TGTGCCAGCAGCTCCCATAACCCGGACGAGACTAGCGGGAGGTTAAATGAGCAGTTCTTC. Its translation: CASSSHNPDETSGRLNEQFF. This chain connects TRBV11-3 to TRBJ2-1; 13 nucleotides agree with TRBD2. Germline V lookup: CDR1 SGHNT, CDR2 YENEEA. CDR3 length: 20 residues. J was trimmed by 7 bases and V by 4 bases; bases with no gene match: 19.